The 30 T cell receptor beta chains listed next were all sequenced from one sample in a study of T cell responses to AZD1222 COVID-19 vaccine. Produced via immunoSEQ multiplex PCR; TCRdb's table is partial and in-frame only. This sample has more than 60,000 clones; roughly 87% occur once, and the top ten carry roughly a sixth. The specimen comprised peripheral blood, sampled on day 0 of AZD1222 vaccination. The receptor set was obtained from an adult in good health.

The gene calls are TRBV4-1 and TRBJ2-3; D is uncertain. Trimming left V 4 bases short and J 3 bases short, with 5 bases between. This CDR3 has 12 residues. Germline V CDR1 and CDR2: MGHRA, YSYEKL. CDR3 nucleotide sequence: TGCGCCAGCAGCCGCGGTACAGATACGCAGTATTTT. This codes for CASSRGTDTQYF.

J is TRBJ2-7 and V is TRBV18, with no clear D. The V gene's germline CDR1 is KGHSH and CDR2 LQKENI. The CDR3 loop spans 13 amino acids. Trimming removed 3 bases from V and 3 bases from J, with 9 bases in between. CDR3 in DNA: TGTGCCAGCTCACCGGATACCAACTACGAGCAGTACTTC. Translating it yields CASSPDTNYEQYF.

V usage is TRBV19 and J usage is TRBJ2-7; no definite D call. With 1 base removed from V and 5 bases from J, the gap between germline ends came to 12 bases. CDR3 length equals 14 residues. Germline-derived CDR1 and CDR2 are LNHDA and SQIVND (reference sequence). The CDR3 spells CASSIGRDRHEQYF. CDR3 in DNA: TGTGCCAGTAGTATAGGAAGGGATCGCCACGAGCAGTACTTC.

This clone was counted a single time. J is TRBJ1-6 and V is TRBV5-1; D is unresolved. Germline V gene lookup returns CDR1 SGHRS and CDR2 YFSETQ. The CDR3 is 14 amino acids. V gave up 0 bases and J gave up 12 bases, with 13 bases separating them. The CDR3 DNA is TGCGCCAGCAGCTTGGAACAAGGTGATCTACCCCTCCACTTT. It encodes CASSLEQGDLPLHF. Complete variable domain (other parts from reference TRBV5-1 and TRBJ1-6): KAGVTQTPRYLIKTRGQQVTLSCSPISGHRSVSWYQQTPGQGLQFLFEYFSETQRNKGNFPGRFSGRQFSNSRSEMNVSTLELGDSALYLCASSLEQGDLPLHFGNGTRLTVT.

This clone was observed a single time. CDR3 protein: CASSYQRPTGYNQPQHF. The CDR3 nucleotides read TGTGCCAGCAGTTACCAACGCCCAACAGGATACAATCAGCCCCAGCATTTT. The gene calls are TRBV6-2 or TRBV6-3 and TRBJ1-5; TRBD1 might be the D (5 bases). The CDR3 is 17 amino acids. Between the trimmed V and J ends, which lost 2 bases and 3 bases, there was a span of 17 bases. CDR1 and CDR2 from the germline V gene are MNHEY and SVGEGT.

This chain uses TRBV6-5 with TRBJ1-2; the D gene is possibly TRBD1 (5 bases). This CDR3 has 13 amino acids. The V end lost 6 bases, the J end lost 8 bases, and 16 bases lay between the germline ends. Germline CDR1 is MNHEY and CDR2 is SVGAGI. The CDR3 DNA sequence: TGTGCCAGCAGCCAAACCAGGGTACGGGGCTACACCTTC. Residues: CASSQTRVRGYTF.

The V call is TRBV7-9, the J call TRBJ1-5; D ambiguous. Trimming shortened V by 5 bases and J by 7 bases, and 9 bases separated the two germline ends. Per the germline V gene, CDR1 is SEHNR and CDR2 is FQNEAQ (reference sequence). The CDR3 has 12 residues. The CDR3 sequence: CASSAESQPQHF. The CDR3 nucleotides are TGTGCCAGCAGCGCCGAGTCCCAGCCCCAGCATTTT.

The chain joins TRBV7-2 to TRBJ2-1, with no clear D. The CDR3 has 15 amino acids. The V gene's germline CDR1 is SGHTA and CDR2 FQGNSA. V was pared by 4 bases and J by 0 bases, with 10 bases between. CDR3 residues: CASSSQVSSYNEQFF. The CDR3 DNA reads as TGTGCCAGCAGCTCTCAGGTGAGCTCCTACAATGAGCAGTTCTTC.

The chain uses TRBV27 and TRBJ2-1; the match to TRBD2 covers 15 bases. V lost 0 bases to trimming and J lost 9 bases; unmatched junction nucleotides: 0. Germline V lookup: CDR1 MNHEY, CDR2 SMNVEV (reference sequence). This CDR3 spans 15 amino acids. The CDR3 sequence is CASSLSGLAGGEQFF. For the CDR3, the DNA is TGTGCCAGCAGTTTATCGGGACTAGCGGGAGGTGAGCAGTTCTTC.

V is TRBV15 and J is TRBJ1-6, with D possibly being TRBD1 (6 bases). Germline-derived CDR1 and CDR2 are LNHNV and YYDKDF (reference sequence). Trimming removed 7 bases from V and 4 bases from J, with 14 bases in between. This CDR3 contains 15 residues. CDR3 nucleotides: TGTGCCACCACCCCAGGGACATTTTATAATTCACCCCTCCACTTT. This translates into CATTPGTFYNSPLHF.

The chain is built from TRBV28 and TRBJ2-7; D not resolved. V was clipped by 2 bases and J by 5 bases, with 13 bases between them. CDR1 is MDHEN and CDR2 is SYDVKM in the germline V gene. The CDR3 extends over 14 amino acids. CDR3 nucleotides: TGTGCCAGCAGTTTACCCCGGGTACCTAACGAGCAGTACTTC. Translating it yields CASSLPRVPNEQYF. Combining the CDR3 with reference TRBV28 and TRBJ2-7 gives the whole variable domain DVKVTQSSRYLVKRTGEKVFLECVQDMDHENMFWYRQDPGLGLRLIYFSYDVKMKEKGDIPEGYSVSREKKERFSLILESASTNQTSMYLCASSLPRVPNEQYFGPGTRLTVT.

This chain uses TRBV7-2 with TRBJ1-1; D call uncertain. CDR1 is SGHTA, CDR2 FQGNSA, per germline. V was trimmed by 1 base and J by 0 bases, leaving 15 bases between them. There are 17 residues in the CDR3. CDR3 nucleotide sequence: TGTGCCAGCAGCTTAGGTCTAGGGTTGGTTATGAACACTGAAGCTTTCTTT. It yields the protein CASSLGLGLVMNTEAFF.

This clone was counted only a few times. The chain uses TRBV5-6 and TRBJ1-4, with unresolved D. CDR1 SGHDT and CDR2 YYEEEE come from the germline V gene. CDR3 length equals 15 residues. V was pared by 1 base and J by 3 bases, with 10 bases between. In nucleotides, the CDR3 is TGTGCCAGCAGCTTGTCCGGTTCGGCTAATGAAAAACTGTTTTTT. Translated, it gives CASSLSGSANEKLFF.

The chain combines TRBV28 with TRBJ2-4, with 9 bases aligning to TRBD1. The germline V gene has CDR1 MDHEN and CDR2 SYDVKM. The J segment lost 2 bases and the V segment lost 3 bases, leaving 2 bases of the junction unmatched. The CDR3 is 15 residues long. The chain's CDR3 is CASSLYRGPKNIQYF. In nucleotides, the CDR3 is TGTGCCAGCAGTTTGTACAGGGGGCCCAAAAACATTCAGTACTTC.

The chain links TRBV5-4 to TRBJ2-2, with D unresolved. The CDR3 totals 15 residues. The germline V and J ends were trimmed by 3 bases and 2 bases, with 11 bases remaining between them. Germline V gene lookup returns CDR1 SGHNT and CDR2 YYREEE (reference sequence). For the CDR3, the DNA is TGTGCCAGCAGCTCTCGGACGGCAAACACCGGGGAGCTGTTTTTT. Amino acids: CASSSRTANTGELFF.

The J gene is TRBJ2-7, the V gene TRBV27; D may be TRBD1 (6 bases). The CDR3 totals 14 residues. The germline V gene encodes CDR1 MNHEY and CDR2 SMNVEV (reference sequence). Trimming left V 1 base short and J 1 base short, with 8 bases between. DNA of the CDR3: TGTGCCAGCAGTTTATTAGGGGGTTCCTACGAGCAGTACTTC. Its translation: CASSLLGGSYEQYF.

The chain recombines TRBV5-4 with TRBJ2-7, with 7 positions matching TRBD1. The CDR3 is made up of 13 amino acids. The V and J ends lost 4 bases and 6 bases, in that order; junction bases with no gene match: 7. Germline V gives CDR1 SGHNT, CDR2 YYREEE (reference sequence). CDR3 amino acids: CASSTEGAAEQYF. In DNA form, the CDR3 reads TGTGCCAGCAGCACCGAGGGGGCGGCCGAGCAGTACTTC.

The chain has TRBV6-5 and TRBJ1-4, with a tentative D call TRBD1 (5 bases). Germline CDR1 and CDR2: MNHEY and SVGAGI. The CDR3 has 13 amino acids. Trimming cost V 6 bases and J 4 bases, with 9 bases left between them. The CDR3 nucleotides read TGTGCCAGCAGGACGGGGCTTAATGAAAAACTGTTTTTT. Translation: CASRTGLNEKLFF.

This chain's CDR3 is CASSSTRLAGGPSSTDTQYF. CDR3 DNA sequence: TGTGCCAGCTCATCTACAAGACTAGCGGGAGGGCCGTCAAGCACAGATACGCAGTATTTT. This chain connects TRBV18 to TRBJ2-3; 14 nucleotides agree with TRBD2. The V and J ends lost 5 bases and 0 bases, in that order; junction bases with no gene match: 13. Germline V gene data show CDR1 as KGHSH and CDR2 as LQKENI. The CDR3 runs to 20 residues. The full variable domain, rest sourced from reference TRBV18 and TRBJ2-3, is NAGVMQNPRHLVRRRGQEARLRCSPMKGHSHVYWYRQLPEEGLKFMVYLQKENIIDESGMPKERFSAEFPKEGPSILRIQQVVRGDSAAYFCASSSTRLAGGPSSTDTQYFGPGTRLTVL.

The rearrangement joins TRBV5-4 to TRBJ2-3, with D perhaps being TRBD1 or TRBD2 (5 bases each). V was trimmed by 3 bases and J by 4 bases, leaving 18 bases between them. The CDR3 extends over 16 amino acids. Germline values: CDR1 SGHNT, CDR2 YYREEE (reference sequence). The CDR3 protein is CASSSPPGQGSDTQYF. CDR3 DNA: TGTGCCAGCAGCTCCCCCCCGGGGCAGGGATCAGATACGCAGTATTTT.

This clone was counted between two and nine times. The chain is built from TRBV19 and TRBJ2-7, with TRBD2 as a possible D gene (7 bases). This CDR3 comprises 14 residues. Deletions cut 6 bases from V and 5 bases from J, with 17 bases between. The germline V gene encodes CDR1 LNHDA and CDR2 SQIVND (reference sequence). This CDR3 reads CASSRGAADHEQYF. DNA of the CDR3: TGTGCCAGTAGCCGGGGGGCCGCGGATCACGAGCAGTACTTC.

CDR3 residues: CASSELAGAGELFF. The CDR3 DNA reads as TGTGCCAGCAGTGAACTAGCGGGGGCCGGGGAGCTGTTTTTT. The rearrangement links TRBV6-1 to TRBJ2-2; 10 bases are shared with TRBD2. J gave up 6 bases and V 2 bases, and 0 bases lay outside the gene matches. Germline lookup yields CDR1 MNHNS and CDR2 SASEGT. The length of the CDR3 is 14 residues.

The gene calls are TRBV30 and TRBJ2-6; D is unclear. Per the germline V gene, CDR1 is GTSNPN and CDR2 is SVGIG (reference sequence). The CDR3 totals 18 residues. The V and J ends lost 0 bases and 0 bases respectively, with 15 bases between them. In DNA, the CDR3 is TGTGCCTGGAGTGTATCGGGCAGGAGCAGCTCTGGGGCCAACGTCCTGACTTTC. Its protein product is CAWSVSGRSSSGANVLTF. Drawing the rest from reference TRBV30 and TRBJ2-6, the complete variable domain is SQTIHQWPATLVQPVGSPLSLECTVEGTSNPNLYWYRQAAGRGLQLLFYSVGIGQISSEVPQNLSASRPQDRQFILSSKKLLLSDSGFYLCAWSVSGRSSSGANVLTFGAGSRLTVL.

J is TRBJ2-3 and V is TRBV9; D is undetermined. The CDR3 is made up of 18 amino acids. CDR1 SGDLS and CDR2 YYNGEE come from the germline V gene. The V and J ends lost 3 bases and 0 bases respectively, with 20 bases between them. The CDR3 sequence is CASSAPVNRATSTDTQYF. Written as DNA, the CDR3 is TGTGCCAGCAGCGCACCAGTTAATCGGGCGACTAGCACAGATACGCAGTATTTT.

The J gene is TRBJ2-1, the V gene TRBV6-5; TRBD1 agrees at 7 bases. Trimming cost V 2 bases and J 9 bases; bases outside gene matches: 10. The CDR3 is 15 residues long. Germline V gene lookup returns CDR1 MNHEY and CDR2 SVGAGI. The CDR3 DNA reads TGTGCCAGCAGTTACATGGGGACAGAGCGTGGTGAGCAGTTCTTC. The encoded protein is CASSYMGTERGEQFF.

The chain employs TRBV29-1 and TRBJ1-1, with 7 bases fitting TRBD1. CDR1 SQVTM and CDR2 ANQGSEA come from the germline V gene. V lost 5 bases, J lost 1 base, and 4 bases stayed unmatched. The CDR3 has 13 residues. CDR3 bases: TGCAGCGTTTCTAACAGGGGGAACACTGAAGCTTTCTTT. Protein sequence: CSVSNRGNTEAFF.

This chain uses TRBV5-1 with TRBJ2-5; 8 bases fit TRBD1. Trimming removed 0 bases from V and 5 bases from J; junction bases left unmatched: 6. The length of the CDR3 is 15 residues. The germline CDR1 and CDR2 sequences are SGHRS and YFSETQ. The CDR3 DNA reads TGCGCCAGCAGCTTGGGGGGACAGGCGTCCGAGACCCAGTACTTC. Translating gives CASSLGGQASETQYF.

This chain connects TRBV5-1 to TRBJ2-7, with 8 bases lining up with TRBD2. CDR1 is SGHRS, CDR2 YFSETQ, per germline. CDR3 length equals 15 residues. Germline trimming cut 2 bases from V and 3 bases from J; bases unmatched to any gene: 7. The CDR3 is CASSLTAGGFYEQYF. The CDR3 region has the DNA TGCGCCAGCAGCTTAACGGCGGGAGGTTTCTACGAGCAGTACTTC. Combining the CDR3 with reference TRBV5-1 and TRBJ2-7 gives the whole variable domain KAGVTQTPRYLIKTRGQQVTLSCSPISGHRSVSWYQQTPGQGLQFLFEYFSETQRNKGNFPGRFSGRQFSNSRSEMNVSTLELGDSALYLCASSLTAGGFYEQYFGPGTRLTVT.

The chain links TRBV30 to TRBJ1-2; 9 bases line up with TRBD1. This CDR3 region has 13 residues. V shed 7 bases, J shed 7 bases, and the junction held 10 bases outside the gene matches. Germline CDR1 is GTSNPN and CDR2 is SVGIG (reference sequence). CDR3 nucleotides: TGTGCCTCGGCGATTACAGGGGGCTCTGGCTACACCTTC. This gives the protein CASAITGGSGYTF.

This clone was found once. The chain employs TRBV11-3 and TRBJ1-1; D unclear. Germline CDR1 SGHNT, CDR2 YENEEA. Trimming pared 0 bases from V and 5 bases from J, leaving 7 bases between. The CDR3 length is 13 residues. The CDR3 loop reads CASSLDGGTEAFF. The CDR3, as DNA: TGTGCCAGCAGCTTAGACGGAGGGACTGAAGCTTTCTTT.